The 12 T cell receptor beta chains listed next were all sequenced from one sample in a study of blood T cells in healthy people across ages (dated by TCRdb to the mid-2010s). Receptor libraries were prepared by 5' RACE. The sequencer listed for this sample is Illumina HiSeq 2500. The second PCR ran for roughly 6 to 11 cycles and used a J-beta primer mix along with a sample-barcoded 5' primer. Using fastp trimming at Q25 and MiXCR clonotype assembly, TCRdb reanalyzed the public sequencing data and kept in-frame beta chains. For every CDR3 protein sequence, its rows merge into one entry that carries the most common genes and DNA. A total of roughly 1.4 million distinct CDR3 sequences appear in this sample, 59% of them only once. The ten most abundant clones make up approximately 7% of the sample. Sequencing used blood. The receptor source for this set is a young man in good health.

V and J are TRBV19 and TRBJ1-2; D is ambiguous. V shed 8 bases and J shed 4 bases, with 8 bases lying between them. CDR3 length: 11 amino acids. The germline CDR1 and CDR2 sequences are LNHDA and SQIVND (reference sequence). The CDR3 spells CASGKIYGYTF. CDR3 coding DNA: TGTGCCAGTGGCAAGATCTATGGCTACACCTTC.

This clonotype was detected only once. The CDR3 region is CASSAGRVYEQYF. CDR3 DNA: TGTGCCAGCAGTGCAGGGAGAGTCTACGAGCAGTACTTC. The genes are TRBV6-5 and TRBJ2-4; D assignment may be TRBD1 or TRBD2 (5 bases each). The closer fit of TRBJ2-7 to the DNA end suggests the J call may be wrong. Germline assignment: CDR1 MNHEY and CDR2 SVGAGI. This CDR3 contains 13 residues.

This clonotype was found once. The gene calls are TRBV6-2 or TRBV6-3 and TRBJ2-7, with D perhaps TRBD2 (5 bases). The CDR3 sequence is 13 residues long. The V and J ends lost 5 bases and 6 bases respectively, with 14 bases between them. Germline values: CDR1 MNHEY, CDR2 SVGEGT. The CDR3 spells CASSDMRRSEQYF. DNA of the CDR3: TGTGCCAGCAGTGACATGAGGAGGTCCGAGCAGTACTTC.

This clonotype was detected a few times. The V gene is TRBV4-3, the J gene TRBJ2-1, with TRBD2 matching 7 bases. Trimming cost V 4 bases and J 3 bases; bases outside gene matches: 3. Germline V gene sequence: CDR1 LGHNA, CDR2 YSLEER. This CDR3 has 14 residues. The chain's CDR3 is CASSRGGGYNEQFF. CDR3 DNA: TGCGCCAGCAGCCGGGGCGGGGGCTACAATGAGCAGTTCTTC.

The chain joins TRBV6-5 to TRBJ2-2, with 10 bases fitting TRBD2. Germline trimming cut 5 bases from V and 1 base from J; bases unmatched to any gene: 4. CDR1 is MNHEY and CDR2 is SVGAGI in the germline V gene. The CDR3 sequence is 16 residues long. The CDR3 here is CASSRASGGNTGELFF. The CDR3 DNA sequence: TGTGCCAGCAGTAGGGCTAGCGGGGGGAACACCGGGGAGCTGTTTTTT.

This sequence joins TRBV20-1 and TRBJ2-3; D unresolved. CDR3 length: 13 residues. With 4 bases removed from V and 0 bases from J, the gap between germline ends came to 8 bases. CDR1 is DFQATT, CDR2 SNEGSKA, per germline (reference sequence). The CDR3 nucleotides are TGCAGTGCTATAAGCGAAAGCACAGATACGCAGTATTTT. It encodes CSAISESTDTQYF.

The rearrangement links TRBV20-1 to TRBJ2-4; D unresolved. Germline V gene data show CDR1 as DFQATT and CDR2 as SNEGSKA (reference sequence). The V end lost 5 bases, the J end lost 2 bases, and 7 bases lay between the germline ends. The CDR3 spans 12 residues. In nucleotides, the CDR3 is TGCAGTGCTCCCGTCACCAAAAACATTCAGTACTTC. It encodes CSAPVTKNIQYF.

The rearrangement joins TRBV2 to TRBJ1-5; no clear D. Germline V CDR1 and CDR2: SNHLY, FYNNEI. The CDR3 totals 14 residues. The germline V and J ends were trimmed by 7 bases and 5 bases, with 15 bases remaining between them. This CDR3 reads CASTFSTGYQPQHF. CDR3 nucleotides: TGTGCCAGCACCTTCTCCACGGGTTATCAGCCCCAGCATTTT.

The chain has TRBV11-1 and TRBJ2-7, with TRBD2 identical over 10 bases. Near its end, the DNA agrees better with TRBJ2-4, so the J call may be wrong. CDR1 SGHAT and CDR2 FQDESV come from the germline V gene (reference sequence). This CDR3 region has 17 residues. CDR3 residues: CASSLNPSGGTKNIQYF. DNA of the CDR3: TGTGCCAGCAGCTTAAATCCTAGCGGGGGAACCAAAAACATTCAGTACTTC.

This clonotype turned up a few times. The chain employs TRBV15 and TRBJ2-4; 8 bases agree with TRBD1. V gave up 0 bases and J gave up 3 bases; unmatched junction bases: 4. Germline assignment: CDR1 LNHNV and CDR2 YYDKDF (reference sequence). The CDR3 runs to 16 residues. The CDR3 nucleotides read TGTGCCACCAGCAGAGACCCACAGGGGGGCAAAAACATTCAGTACTTC. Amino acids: CATSRDPQGGKNIQYF.

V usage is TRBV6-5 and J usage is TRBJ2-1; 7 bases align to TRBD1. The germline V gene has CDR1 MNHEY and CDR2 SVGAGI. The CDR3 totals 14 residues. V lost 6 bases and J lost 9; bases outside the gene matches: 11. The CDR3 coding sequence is TGTGCCAGCAGGGAAACGGGACAGCCGGGTGAGCAGTTCTTC. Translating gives CASRETGQPGEQFF.

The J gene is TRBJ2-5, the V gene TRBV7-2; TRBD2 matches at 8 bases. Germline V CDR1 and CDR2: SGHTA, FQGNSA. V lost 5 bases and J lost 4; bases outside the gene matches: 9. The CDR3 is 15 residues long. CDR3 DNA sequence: TGTGCCAGCAGCCCCTTGGGTAGCGGGATAGAGACCCAGTACTTC. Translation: CASSPLGSGIETQYF.